Below, 4 T cell receptor beta chains from the same sample are listed, as sequenced in a study of regulatory T cells in long-lasting Graves disease. Time point reported: persistent/refractory GD, antithyroid drugs over 5 years with positive TRAb. TCR sequences were obtained from RNA taken from PBMCs. Building the TCR beta libraries relied on iRepertoire HTBI primers, and CDR3 regions underwent Arm-PCR. TCRdb re-called the multiplex PCR reads through MiXCR, storing one row per CDR3 protein. Of over 300,000 distinct CDR3 sequences listed, less than 20% were seen once; the top ten hold just under 30%. The material was peripheral blood mononuclear cells (PBMCs), obtained when the disease was refractory, from a patient treated with antithyroid drugs. These receptors were taken from a female donor with Graves disease.

V and J are TRBV29-1 and TRBJ1-2, with D perhaps matching TRBD1 (6 bases). This CDR3 is 14 amino acids long. V was cut by 4 bases and J by 0 bases, with 12 bases left in between. The germline V gene has CDR1 SQVTM and CDR2 ANQGSEA. The CDR3 bases are TGCAGCGTTGGCCCCCGGACAGCTAACTATGGCTACACCTTC. Its translation: CSVGPRTANYGYTF.

This clonotype was counted between two and nine times. The V and J genes are TRBV4-1 and TRBJ1-5; 10 bases match TRBD1. Trimming cost V 1 base and J 0 bases; bases outside gene matches: 9. CDR1 is MGHRA, CDR2 YSYEKL, per germline. The CDR3 spans 19 residues. In nucleotides, the CDR3 is TGCGCCAGCAGCCAAGGCCTAAGACAGGGGGCGCTTAGCAATCAGCCCCAGCATTTT. It specifies CASSQGLRQGALSNQPQHF.

Many counts were recorded for this clonotype. The chain links TRBV6-1 to TRBJ2-7; D remains ambiguous. This CDR3 is 14 amino acids long. The V gene's germline CDR1 is MNHNS and CDR2 SASEGT. Trimming shortened V by 7 bases and J by 2 bases, and 15 bases separated the two germline ends. The CDR3: CASIPHAATYEQYF. In DNA, the CDR3 is TGTGCCAGCATTCCCCACGCCGCAACCTACGAGCAGTACTTC.

In this sample, this clonotype turned up many times. The chain uses TRBV6-2 or TRBV6-3 and TRBJ1-6; D gene ambiguous. The CDR3 is 14 amino acids. Trimming took off 0 bases at V and 7 bases at J, with 7 bases between the two ends. The germline V gene has CDR1 MNHEY and CDR2 SVGEGT. CDR3 sequence reads: CASSYSRGNSPLHF. CDR3 DNA sequence: TGTGCCAGCAGTTACTCGAGAGGGAATTCACCCCTCCACTTT.